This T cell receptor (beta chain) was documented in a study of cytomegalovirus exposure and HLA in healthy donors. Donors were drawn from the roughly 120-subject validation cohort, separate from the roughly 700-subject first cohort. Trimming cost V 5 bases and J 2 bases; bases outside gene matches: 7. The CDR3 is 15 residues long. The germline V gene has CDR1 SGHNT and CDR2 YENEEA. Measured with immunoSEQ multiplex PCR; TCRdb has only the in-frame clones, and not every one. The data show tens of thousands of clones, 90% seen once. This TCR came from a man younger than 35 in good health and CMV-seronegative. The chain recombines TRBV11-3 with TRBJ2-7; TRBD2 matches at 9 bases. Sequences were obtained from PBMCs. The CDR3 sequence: CASSRAGGTTYEQYF. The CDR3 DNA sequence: TGTGCCAGCAGCCGCGCGGGAGGGACTACCTACGAGCAGTACTTC.